This passage covers 23 T cell receptor beta chains from one sample sequenced in a study of CXCR3-negative and CXCR3-positive naive CD8 T cells. UMI-labeled 5' RACE yielded the TRB cDNA libraries. TCRdb re-called the 5' RACE reads, yielding one record per CDR3 amino acid sequence without DNA. Its table records over 100,000 distinct CDR3 sequences. Sample: naive CXCR3- CD8+ T cells from blood. Described subset: CD45RO-CCR7+CD27+CD95- naive CD8+ T cells lacking CXCR3 (TNR3-). The receptors originated from a human donor in good health. Some clones in this sample may be carry-over from other donors' samples.

V gene TRBV25-1 combines with J gene TRBJ2-5; with no DNA, the TCRdb D assignment of TRBD2 cannot be verified. This CDR3 has 16 residues. The germline gives CDR1 MGHDK, CDR2 SYGVNS. This CDR3 is CASSEFGRTAEETQYF.

The chain couples TRBV7-6 to TRBJ2-7. The CDR3 is 14 amino acids. Germline values: CDR1 SGHVS, CDR2 FNYEAQ. The CDR3: CASSLGQAAGEQYF.

The chain has TRBV9 and TRBJ1-4; checking the TCRdb D call of TRBD1 is not possible without DNA. CDR3 length: 11 amino acids. Germline assignment: CDR1 SGDLS and CDR2 YYNGEE. The CDR3 reads CASGDNEKLFF.

The gene calls are TRBV5-6 and TRBJ2-3; checking the TCRdb D call of TRBD2 is not possible without DNA. This CDR3 comprises 15 residues. The germline gives CDR1 SGHDT, CDR2 YYEEEE. The CDR3 spells CASSLVGAASHTQYF. Based on the CDR3 plus reference TRBV5-6 and TRBJ2-3, the full variable domain is DAGVTQSPTHLIKTRGQQVTLRCSPKSGHDTVSWYQQALGQGPQFIFQYYEEEERQRGNFPDRFSGHQFPNYSSELNVNALLLGDSALYLCASSLVGAASHTQYFGPGTRLTVL.

J is TRBJ2-2 and V is TRBV5-1; with no DNA, the TCRdb D assignment of TRBD1 cannot be verified. The germline gives CDR1 SGHRS, CDR2 YFSETQ. There are 15 residues in the CDR3. The CDR3 sequence is CASSGTGLNTGELFF.

The genes are TRBV7-9 and TRBJ2-7. CDR3 size: 15 residues. Looked up from germline, CDR1 is SEHNR and CDR2 is FQNEAQ (reference sequence). The CDR3 reads CASSKVGDPSYEQYF.

The J gene is TRBJ1-1, the V gene TRBV12-3 or TRBV12-4; the D call from TCRdb, TRBD1, cannot be confirmed without DNA. This CDR3 comprises 16 residues. The CDR3 sequence: CASSWETGQGNTEAFF.

The CDR3 protein is CSVETQRTEAFF. The chain employs TRBV29-1 and TRBJ1-1. The CDR3 is made up of 12 amino acids. The germline gives CDR1 SQVTM, CDR2 ANQGSEA.

The chain joins TRBV11-2 to TRBJ2-7; TCRdb lists TRBD1, though no DNA is available to test this call. The CDR3 has 14 residues. Germline-derived CDR1 and CDR2 are SGHAT and FQNNGV. This CDR3 reads CASSPLDGHYEQYF.

The chain is built from TRBV5-4 and TRBJ2-3. This CDR3 region has 12 residues. Germline lookup yields CDR1 SGHNT and CDR2 YYREEE (reference sequence). The CDR3 sequence: CASSLEGDTQYF.

The gene calls are TRBV4-2 and TRBJ1-1; the D gene TCRdb calls, TRBD1, cannot be checked with no DNA. Germline V gene lookup returns CDR1 LGHNA and CDR2 YNFKEQ. The CDR3 runs to 15 residues. The CDR3: CASSQTGSEITEAFF.

The chain joins TRBV20-1 to TRBJ1-5; there is no DNA to check the TCRdb D call of TRBD1. The CDR3 totals 16 residues. Germline V lookup: CDR1 DFQATT, CDR2 SNEGSKA (reference sequence). The CDR3 region is CSARPRTAYSNQPQHF.

The chain is built from TRBV20-1 and TRBJ2-1; the TRBD1 assignment by TCRdb is unverifiable without DNA. The CDR3 has 16 residues. Germline CDR1 is DFQATT and CDR2 is SNEGSKA (reference sequence). This CDR3 is CSARDLGGGEHNEQFF.

The genes are TRBV4-2 and TRBJ1-1. The CDR3 runs to 14 residues. CDR1 and CDR2 (germline): LGHNA, YNFKEQ. The CDR3: CASSRRGGEAEAFF.

The rearrangement joins TRBV7-9 to TRBJ2-1; absent DNA, TCRdb's TRBD2 call cannot be checked. This CDR3 has 16 amino acids. Germline V CDR1 and CDR2: SEHNR, FQNEAQ (reference sequence). The CDR3 loop is CASSQPTSGRSHEQFF.

The chain carries TRBV20-1 and TRBJ2-2; no DNA is available, so the TRBD2 call from TCRdb remains unchecked. CDR3 length: 14 amino acids. CDR1 is DFQATT and CDR2 is SNEGSKA in the germline V gene (reference sequence). This chain's CDR3 is CSARDTGDTGELFF.

The chain has TRBV7-3 and TRBJ1-1; TCRdb calls TRBD1, which cannot be checked without DNA. The CDR3 length is 13 residues. Per germline, CDR1 SGHTA and CDR2 FQGTGA. This CDR3 is CASSVTGEPEAFF.

The genes are TRBV11-2 and TRBJ2-6. Germline loops: CDR1 SGHAT, CDR2 FQNNGV. This CDR3 region has 17 residues. CDR3 sequence: CASSLAPGTPGANVLTF.

The chain employs TRBV29-1 and TRBJ1-2; the D gene TCRdb calls, TRBD1, cannot be checked with no DNA. The CDR3 loop spans 13 amino acids. The germline V gene encodes CDR1 SQVTM and CDR2 ANQGSEA. The CDR3 sequence: CSVDSGENYGYTF.

This chain connects TRBV11-2 to TRBJ2-5. CDR1 is SGHAT and CDR2 is FQNNGV in the germline V gene. This CDR3 has 14 amino acids. The CDR3 protein is CASRLTSLQETQYF. The variable domain in full, with the rest retrieved from reference TRBV11-2 and TRBJ2-5, is EAGVAQSPRYKIIEKRQSVAFWCNPISGHATLYWYQQILGQGPKLLIQFQNNGVVDDSQLPKDRFSAERLKGVDSTLKIQPAKLEDSAVYLCASRLTSLQETQYFGPGTRLLVL.

The V and J genes are TRBV7-9 and TRBJ1-4. CDR3 length equals 15 residues. Germline V gene lookup returns CDR1 SEHNR and CDR2 FQNEAQ (reference sequence). The CDR3 loop is CASSLALRPDEKLFF. Variable domain in full (rest from reference TRBV7-9 and TRBJ1-4): DTGVSQNPRHKITKRGQNVTFRCDPISEHNRLYWYRQTLGQGPEFLTYFQNEAQLEKSRLLSDRFSAERPKGSFSTLEIQRTEQGDSAMYLCASSLALRPDEKLFFGSGTQLSVL.

This chain joins TRBV6-6 and TRBJ1-4; absent DNA, TCRdb's TRBD1 call cannot be checked. Germline-derived CDR1 and CDR2 are MNHNY and SVGAGI (reference sequence). The CDR3 consists of 15 residues. The CDR3 here is CASSYSTPGNEKLFF.

The rearrangement uses TRBV5-5 and TRBJ2-1. Germline V gene lookup returns CDR1 SGHKS and CDR2 YYEKEE (reference sequence). The CDR3 is 16 residues long. The CDR3 loop reads CASSSGDFRTYNEQFF.